This is a list of T cell receptor beta chains from one sample in a study of shared clonotypes between healthy human individuals. Sequencing used immunoSEQ multiplex PCR; TCRdb keeps in-frame clones, though not all of them. The sample yields over a million clones, about three quarters seen once. Sequencing was done on a sample of memory CD4+ T cells sorted from blood. These receptors came from a man aged 18-30 years in good health. The CDR3 runs from the conserved cysteine through the conserved F or W. The order of the fields is V gene, J gene, clone size, D gene, CDR3 DNA, CDR3 protein. D genes are given only for firm matches. Rows give clone size only sometimes, using once, few, many, or a class for an expanded clone.

v_call: TRBV7-3
j_call: TRBJ2-3
clone_size: many
d_call: TRBD2
cdr3_nt: TGTGCCAGCAGCACGGGACTAGCCCCAGATACGCAGTATTTT
cdr3_aa: CASSTGLAPDTQYF

v_call: TRBV10-2
j_call: TRBJ2-1
clone_size: .
d_call: TRBD1
cdr3_nt: TGCGCCAGCAGTGAGTCGGCCCAGGGGGTCGCGTTCTTC
cdr3_aa: CASSESAQGVAFF

v_call: TRBV11-3
j_call: TRBJ2-2
clone_size: .
d_call: .
cdr3_nt: TGTGCCAGCAGCCCTGGCGGGCGGACAAACACCGGGGAGCTGTTTTTT
cdr3_aa: CASSPGGRTNTGELFF

v_call: TRBV2
j_call: TRBJ1-2
clone_size: .
d_call: TRBD1
cdr3_nt: TGTGCCAGCAGCGGGGCAGGGGGGCTTAACTATGGCTACACCTTC
cdr3_aa: CASSGAGGLNYGYTF

v_call: TRBV7-2
j_call: TRBJ2-1
clone_size: .
d_call: TRBD2
cdr3_nt: TGTGCCAGCAGGGACGTAGCGGGGTACAATGAGCAGTTCTTC
cdr3_aa: CASRDVAGYNEQFF

v_call: TRBV27
j_call: TRBJ1-5
clone_size: .
d_call: .
cdr3_nt: TGTGCCAGCAGTTTGGGTGGTAGCTGGGACGGGAATCAGCCCCAGCATTTT
cdr3_aa: CASSLGGSWDGNQPQHF

v_call: TRBV5-6
j_call: TRBJ2-7
clone_size: .
d_call: .
cdr3_nt: TGTGCCAGCAGCCTTAGGGGGGCAGGGGCGACCTACGAGCAGTACTTC
cdr3_aa: CASSLRGAGATYEQYF

v_call: TRBV7-2
j_call: TRBJ2-2
clone_size: many
d_call: TRBD2
cdr3_nt: TGTGCCAGCAGCCATACCCTGGGCAGCGGGAGCGCCGGGGAGCTGTTTTTT
cdr3_aa: CASSHTLGSGSAGELFF

v_call: TRBV27
j_call: TRBJ2-1
clone_size: .
d_call: .
cdr3_nt: TGTGCCAGCAGGGAGAGTCTAGGGGTATTCAATGAGCAGTTCTTC
cdr3_aa: CASRESLGVFNEQFF

v_call: TRBV28
j_call: TRBJ1-1
clone_size: .
d_call: TRBD1
cdr3_nt: TGTGCCAGCAGTATCGCCGGGACAGGGAGAACTGAAGCTTTCTTT
cdr3_aa: CASSIAGTGRTEAFF

v_call: TRBV28
j_call: TRBJ2-3
clone_size: .
d_call: .
cdr3_nt: TGTGCCAGCAGAATCAGGACAGATACGCAGTATTTT
cdr3_aa: CASRIRTDTQYF

v_call: TRBV18
j_call: TRBJ2-2
clone_size: once
d_call: .
cdr3_nt: TGTGCCAGCTCACCAACCACACAGGGCGGGGAGCTGTTTTTT
cdr3_aa: CASSPTTQGGELFF

v_call: TRBV28
j_call: TRBJ1-1
clone_size: .
d_call: .
cdr3_nt: TGTGCCAGCAGTTTATGGAGCACTGAAGCTTTCTTT
cdr3_aa: CASSLWSTEAFF

v_call: TRBV18
j_call: TRBJ2-6
clone_size: .
d_call: .
cdr3_nt: TGTGCCAGCTCACCGATACTGAGCTCTGGGGCCAACGTCCTGACTTTC
cdr3_aa: CASSPILSSGANVLTF

v_call: TRBV4-3
j_call: TRBJ2-7
clone_size: .
d_call: .
cdr3_nt: TGCGCCAGCAGCCAAGATCTGGCAACTAGCCCCTACGAGCAGTACTTC
cdr3_aa: CASSQDLATSPYEQYF

v_call: TRBV14
j_call: TRBJ2-7
clone_size: once
d_call: .
cdr3_nt: TGTGCCAGCAGCCAAGGCTCATACTCCTACGAGCAGTACTTC
cdr3_aa: CASSQGSYSYEQYF

v_call: TRBV11-2
j_call: TRBJ2-7
clone_size: .
d_call: .
cdr3_nt: TGTGCCAGCAGCTTAGAGGGCAGTCAGTACTTC
cdr3_aa: CASSLEGSQYF

v_call: TRBV4-1
j_call: TRBJ2-7
clone_size: .
d_call: TRBD1
cdr3_nt: TGCGCCAGCAGCCCACAGGGGTCCTACGAGCAGTACTTC
cdr3_aa: CASSPQGSYEQYF

v_call: TRBV30
j_call: TRBJ1-3
clone_size: .
d_call: .
cdr3_nt: TGTGCCTGGAGGGGAGGCCTGGGGAGTTATGGAAACACCATATATTTT
cdr3_aa: CAWRGGLGSYGNTIYF

v_call: TRBV19
j_call: TRBJ1-4
clone_size: few
d_call: TRBD1
cdr3_nt: TGTGCCAGCGGGGACAGGTTGGCGGAAAAACTGTTTTTT
cdr3_aa: CASGDRLAEKLFF

v_call: TRBV14
j_call: TRBJ2-1
clone_size: once
d_call: .
cdr3_nt: TGTGCCAGCAGCCAAGTGGAGGGCTACAATGAGCAGTTCTTC
cdr3_aa: CASSQVEGYNEQFF

v_call: TRBV5-1
j_call: TRBJ2-1
clone_size: .
d_call: .
cdr3_nt: TGCGCCAGCAGCTTCGGGGCGGTTACCAATGAGCAGTTCTTC
cdr3_aa: CASSFGAVTNEQFF

v_call: TRBV6-6
j_call: TRBJ2-1
clone_size: .
d_call: TRBD2
cdr3_nt: TGTGCCAGCTCATCCCTAGCCGGGGGGGGAAATGAGCAGTTCTTC
cdr3_aa: CASSSLAGGGNEQFF

v_call: TRBV10-3
j_call: TRBJ2-7
clone_size: .
d_call: TRBD2
cdr3_nt: TGTGCCATCAGTGAGTCCGCCGGGACTAGCTCCTACGAGCAGTACTTC
cdr3_aa: CAISESAGTSSYEQYF

v_call: TRBV29-1
j_call: TRBJ1-6
clone_size: many
d_call: .
cdr3_nt: TGCAGCGTTGCGGGGGACCTTAATTCACCCCTCCACTTT
cdr3_aa: CSVAGDLNSPLHF

v_call: TRBV7-2
j_call: TRBJ1-4
clone_size: .
d_call: TRBD1
cdr3_nt: TGTGCCAGCAGCTTAGAGGGACAGGGTAATGAAAAACTGTTTTTT
cdr3_aa: CASSLEGQGNEKLFF

v_call: TRBV6-5
j_call: TRBJ2-1
clone_size: .
d_call: .
cdr3_nt: TGTGCCAGCAGTTACTCGGTCTCCGGGACTCAGCAGTTCTTC
cdr3_aa: CASSYSVSGTQQFF

v_call: TRBV5-1
j_call: TRBJ1-3
clone_size: .
d_call: .
cdr3_nt: TGCGCCAGCAGCTTAGAGGGCTCTGGAAACACCATATATTTT
cdr3_aa: CASSLEGSGNTIYF

v_call: TRBV10-3
j_call: TRBJ1-2
clone_size: .
d_call: .
cdr3_nt: TGTGCCATCAGTGAGTTGCCCGCGGGGAGTGGCTACACCTTC
cdr3_aa: CAISELPAGSGYTF

v_call: TRBV19
j_call: TRBJ2-2
clone_size: .
d_call: TRBD2
cdr3_nt: TGTGCCAGTAGTACATCGAGCGGGAGGGGCACCGGGGAGCTGTTTTTT
cdr3_aa: CASSTSSGRGTGELFF

v_call: TRBV16
j_call: TRBJ1-4
clone_size: .
d_call: .
cdr3_nt: TGTGCCAGCAGCCAAATGAGTAGTCCGGGGGAAAAACTGTTTTTT
cdr3_aa: CASSQMSSPGEKLFF

v_call: TRBV7-9
j_call: TRBJ1-4
clone_size: .
d_call: .
cdr3_nt: TGTGCCAGCAGCCCACTAGAGGGAAAACTGTTTTTT
cdr3_aa: CASSPLEGKLFF

v_call: TRBV18
j_call: TRBJ2-2
clone_size: .
d_call: .
cdr3_nt: TGTGCCAGCTCACCCCTCAGGGGAGGGTTTGCGGTTTCGAACACCGGGGAGCTGTTTTTT
cdr3_aa: CASSPLRGGFAVSNTGELFF

v_call: TRBV7-2
j_call: TRBJ2-1
clone_size: .
d_call: .
cdr3_nt: TGTGCCAGCAGCCAGACGGGGTCTCATGAGCAGTTCTTC
cdr3_aa: CASSQTGSHEQFF

v_call: TRBV11-2
j_call: TRBJ2-5
clone_size: .
d_call: .
cdr3_nt: TGTGCCAGCAGCTACAGCCAGGGGGGGTGGGAGGAGACCCAGTACTTC
cdr3_aa: CASSYSQGGWEETQYF

v_call: TRBV10-3
j_call: TRBJ1-5
clone_size: .
d_call: TRBD1
cdr3_nt: TGTGCCATCAGTGAGGCAGGGGGTCAGCCCCAGCATTTT
cdr3_aa: CAISEAGGQPQHF

v_call: TRBV7-2
j_call: TRBJ2-3
clone_size: once
d_call: .
cdr3_nt: TGTGCCAGCAGCTTTTCGTTTAGCGCAGATACGCAGTATTTT
cdr3_aa: CASSFSFSADTQYF

v_call: TRBV13
j_call: TRBJ2-3
clone_size: once
d_call: TRBD2
cdr3_nt: TGTGCCAGCAGCCCCCGACTAGCGCACACAGATACGCAGTATTTT
cdr3_aa: CASSPRLAHTDTQYF

v_call: TRBV30
j_call: TRBJ2-3
clone_size: .
d_call: .
cdr3_nt: TGTGCCTGGACGGGGAACACAGATACGCAGTATTTT
cdr3_aa: CAWTGNTDTQYF

v_call: TRBV2
j_call: TRBJ2-2
clone_size: .
d_call: TRBD2
cdr3_nt: TGTGCCAGCAGCCGACTAGCGGGAGGATTTAACACCGGGGAGCTGTTTTTT
cdr3_aa: CASSRLAGGFNTGELFF

v_call: TRBV18
j_call: TRBJ2-2
clone_size: .
d_call: .
cdr3_nt: TGTGCCAGCTCACCGGAAACACGATCGAACACCGGGGAGCTGTTTTTT
cdr3_aa: CASSPETRSNTGELFF

v_call: TRBV6-6
j_call: TRBJ2-7
clone_size: .
d_call: TRBD2
cdr3_nt: TGTGCCAGCAGCCTCGGGACTATCTACGAGCAGTACTTC
cdr3_aa: CASSLGTIYEQYF

v_call: TRBV6-1
j_call: TRBJ2-5
clone_size: .
d_call: .
cdr3_nt: TGTGCCAGCAGTGACTTGGGAGGAAGAGGGGAGACCCAGTACTTC
cdr3_aa: CASSDLGGRGETQYF

v_call: TRBV6-1
j_call: TRBJ1-5
clone_size: .
d_call: .
cdr3_nt: TGTGCCAGCCGGGAGGGCAAGGGTATCGGTCAGCCCCAGCATTTT
cdr3_aa: CASREGKGIGQPQHF

v_call: TRBV30
j_call: TRBJ2-1
clone_size: .
d_call: TRBD2
cdr3_nt: TGTGCCTGGAGTGTCGGTAGCGGGAGGAATGAGCAGTTCTTC
cdr3_aa: CAWSVGSGRNEQFF

v_call: TRBV27
j_call: TRBJ2-3
clone_size: .
d_call: TRBD2
cdr3_nt: TGTGCCAGCAGTTTATCTTTCCGGACTAGCGGCACAGATACGCAGTATTTT
cdr3_aa: CASSLSFRTSGTDTQYF

v_call: TRBV21-1
j_call: TRBJ2-2
clone_size: few
d_call: .
cdr3_nt: TGTGCCAAACAAACCGGAAGGGGCAACACCGGGGAGCTGTTTTTT
cdr3_aa: CAKQTGRGNTGELFF

v_call: TRBV5-4
j_call: TRBJ2-2
clone_size: .
d_call: .
cdr3_nt: TGTGCCAGCAGCCGTCCCGGAGCAACCGGGGAGCTGTTTTTT
cdr3_aa: CASSRPGATGELFF

v_call: TRBV28
j_call: TRBJ1-1
clone_size: once
d_call: .
cdr3_nt: TGTGCCAGCAGTGTAGGGGGGACTGAAGCTTTCTTT
cdr3_aa: CASSVGGTEAFF